Below are 27 T cell receptor beta chains sequenced from a single sample in a study of T cells expressing NK-cell markers (dated by TCRdb to 2020 to 2022). The protocol used for the library was 5' RACE. The sequencer was an Illumina HiSeq 2000. Following reprocessing of the reads by TCRdb, the data hold one row per CDR3 protein sequence and no DNA is available. This sample's table carries 300,000 to 500,000 distinct CDR3 sequences. The ten largest clones capture around 10% of the sample. Material: blood T cells: a sorted CD56 or NKG2C T cell subset, CD4+ or CD8+ T cells, or bulk PBMC T cells (not recorded which). The receptors were sampled from a woman aged 45 to 65 in good health. Donor details come from another sample of the same person, matched by shared clones.

The chain links TRBV7-8 to TRBJ2-1; TCRdb's D call of TRBD2 is untestable without DNA. The CDR3 totals 16 residues. Germline CDR1 and CDR2: SGHVS and FQNEAQ. This CDR3 is CASSLLAGGFYNEQFF.

The chain recombines TRBV12-3 or TRBV12-4 with TRBJ2-1; TCRdb lists TRBD2, though no DNA is available to test this call. There are 14 residues in the CDR3. The CDR3 protein is CASSRLAGGIQGFF.

The rearrangement links TRBV6-5 to TRBJ1-1. The CDR3 extends over 15 amino acids. Germline-derived CDR1 and CDR2 are MNHEY and SVGAGI. CDR3 sequence: CATGGRAMGDTEAFF.

The chain carries TRBV20-1 and TRBJ2-5; TCRdb proposes TRBD2, but this gene call is untestable without DNA. Germline assignment: CDR1 DFQATT and CDR2 SNEGSKA (reference sequence). CDR3 length equals 12 residues. CDR3 amino acids: CSAIAGKETQYF.

The chain recombines TRBV20-1 with TRBJ1-1; TCRdb designates TRBD1, a call that cannot be tested without DNA. CDR1 DFQATT and CDR2 SNEGSKA come from the germline V gene (reference sequence). The CDR3 is 15 amino acids. CDR3 protein: CSARGTGTGATEAFF.

The genes are TRBV29-1 and TRBJ2-1; TCRdb selects TRBD1, and the lack of DNA leaves this call unchecked. CDR3 size: 13 residues. Germline loops: CDR1 SQVTM, CDR2 ANQGSEA. The CDR3 reads CSVGAGPNNEQFF.

The CDR3 is CASSAGGELFF. This chain connects TRBV12-3 or TRBV12-4 to TRBJ2-2; TCRdb designates TRBD2, a call that cannot be tested without DNA. This CDR3 contains 11 residues.

CDR3 sequence: CASSVDNVDTEAFF. The genes are TRBV9 and TRBJ1-1. Per germline, CDR1 SGDLS and CDR2 YYNGEE. CDR3 length: 14 amino acids.

The rearrangement uses TRBV5-5 and TRBJ1-4; the TCRdb D gene call, TRBD1, has no DNA to confirm it. CDR1 is SGHKS and CDR2 is YYEKEE in the germline V gene (reference sequence). The CDR3 length is 18 residues. CDR3 residues: CASSLLQGTRATNEKLFF.

The chain is built from TRBV7-9 and TRBJ2-6; TCRdb's D gene call, TRBD1, goes unchecked for lack of DNA. Germline V gene sequence: CDR1 SEHNR, CDR2 FQNEAQ (reference sequence). This CDR3 has 14 amino acids. CDR3 protein: CASSQGQPPNVLTF.

The CDR3 loop is CASSWTLAPANTGELFF. This chain joins TRBV5-1 and TRBJ2-2; the TCRdb call, TRBD2, lacks DNA for checking. This CDR3 has 17 residues. Germline assignment: CDR1 SGHRS and CDR2 YFSETQ.

This chain connects TRBV7-9 to TRBJ2-1; absent DNA, TCRdb's TRBD1 call cannot be checked. The CDR3 runs to 18 residues. The germline V gene encodes CDR1 SEHNR and CDR2 FQNEAQ (reference sequence). The CDR3 sequence: CASSLGSGTGLSYNEQFF.

This rearrangement joins TRBV10-3 to TRBJ1-5; TCRdb indicates TRBD1, and absent DNA this call remains unverified. The germline gives CDR1 ENHRY, CDR2 SYGVKD. The CDR3 loop spans 13 amino acids. The CDR3 protein is CAIRQGADQPQHF.

The chain couples TRBV6-1 to TRBJ2-3; without DNA, the TCRdb call of TRBD1 cannot be checked. The germline V gene encodes CDR1 MNHNS and CDR2 SASEGT. CDR3 length: 13 residues. The CDR3 here is CASSDTPGYTQYF.

The chain employs TRBV12-3 or TRBV12-4 and TRBJ1-6; TCRdb's D gene call, TRBD1, goes unchecked for lack of DNA. The CDR3 runs 15 residues. The CDR3 sequence: CASSPPGGLSSPLHF.

The genes are TRBV6-2 or TRBV6-3 and TRBJ2-1; TCRdb picks TRBD2, but there is no DNA to check that call. CDR3 length: 16 residues. Germline V gives CDR1 MNHEY, CDR2 SVGEGT. CDR3 amino acids: CASNGGRPPSYNEQFF.

The chain combines TRBV7-2 with TRBJ1-2; TCRdb proposes TRBD1, but this gene call is untestable without DNA. Germline values: CDR1 SGHTA, CDR2 FQGNSA. This CDR3 has 14 amino acids. CDR3 loop: CASSLGPGYYGYTF.

CDR3 residues: CASRTESRNEQFF. The chain couples TRBV12-3 or TRBV12-4 to TRBJ2-1. The CDR3 runs 13 residues.

The chain carries TRBV7-2 and TRBJ2-1. Germline lookup yields CDR1 SGHTA and CDR2 FQGNSA. The CDR3 extends over 15 amino acids. The CDR3 spells CASTDSLTGSQEQFF. Drawing the rest from reference TRBV7-2 and TRBJ2-1, the complete variable domain is GAGVSQSPSNKVTEKGKDVELRCDPISGHTALYWYRQSLGQGLEFLIYFQGNSAPDKSGLPSDRFSAERTGGSVSTLTIQRTQQEDSAVYLCASTDSLTGSQEQFFGPGTRLTVL.

The chain combines TRBV14 with TRBJ2-7; TCRdb's D call of TRBD1 is untestable without DNA. The CDR3 has 15 amino acids. Germline V gives CDR1 SGHDN, CDR2 FVKESK. CDR3 protein: CASSQDGTRIYEQYF.

V and J are TRBV20-1 and TRBJ2-7; with no DNA, the TCRdb D assignment of TRBD2 cannot be verified. The V gene's germline CDR1 is DFQATT and CDR2 SNEGSKA (reference sequence). CDR3 length: 16 residues. CDR3 sequence reads: CSASGDLAGGLYEQYF.

The gene calls are TRBV24-1 and TRBJ2-1; the TCRdb D gene call, TRBD1, has no DNA to confirm it. This CDR3 is 16 amino acids long. CDR1 is KGHDR and CDR2 is SFDVKD in the germline V gene. This chain's CDR3 is CATSDPPGTNNNEQFF.

The chain links TRBV6-2 or TRBV6-3 to TRBJ1-1; TCRdb's D gene call, TRBD1, goes unchecked for lack of DNA. The germline CDR1 and CDR2 sequences are MNHEY and SVGEGT. The CDR3 sequence is 12 residues long. CDR3 residues: CASSYQRTGAFF.

This CDR3 reads CASSQIGLARGKDTQYF. The rearrangement uses TRBV3-1 and TRBJ2-3; there is no DNA to check the TCRdb D call of TRBD2. The CDR3 length is 17 residues. Germline V gene sequence: CDR1 LGHDT, CDR2 YNNKEL (reference sequence).

This chain uses TRBV2 with TRBJ2-2. The CDR3 length is 13 residues. CDR1 and CDR2 (germline): SNHLY, FYNNEI. CDR3 amino acids: CASSYKVDGELFF.

The chain recombines TRBV4-2 with TRBJ2-1. The V gene's germline CDR1 is LGHNA and CDR2 YNFKEQ. The CDR3 sequence is 15 residues long. The chain's CDR3 is CASSQGSEYYNEQFF.

This chain uses TRBV6-6 with TRBJ2-2; TCRdb lists TRBD1, though no DNA is available to test this call. Looked up from germline, CDR1 is MNHNY and CDR2 is SVGAGI (reference sequence). The CDR3 is made up of 15 amino acids. CDR3: CAIGSRPGMTGELFF.